This T cell receptor (beta chain) originates from a study of breast tumors, draining lymph nodes, adjacent tissues. Broader study findings: Data only fit, rather than demonstrated, lymph node origin of most tumor T cells. Tumor repertoires ranked between lymph nodes and nontumor tissue in diversity, with V and J gene preferences. Luminal-like breast cancer showed significantly higher tumor–nontumor repertoire similarity than basal-like. Findings are consistent with lymph node origin and intratumoral expansion of most tumor T cells.

Axillary draining lymph nodes of breast cancer patients supplied the node samples. CDR3 length: 11 residues. Germline V gene sequence: CDR1 MGHDK, CDR2 SYGVNS. Trimming took off 9 bases at V and 2 bases at J, with 5 bases between the two ends. TCRdb re-called the multiplex PCR reads with MiXCR, one entry per CDR3 protein. The data contain around 170,000 distinct CDR3 sequences, roughly a third of them seen just once; the ten biggest clones take up around 4.5%. This clonotype was observed many times. Its antigen remains unidentified. The clonotype was recovered from a female donor with breast cancer. Some clones in this sample may be carry-over from other donors' samples. The gene calls are TRBV25-1 and TRBJ2-1; D remains ambiguous. Sequencing was done on a sample of axillary lymph node tissue. The CDR3 region is CASDAYNEQFF. The CDR3 bases are TGTGCCAGTGATGCCTACAATGAGCAGTTCTTC.